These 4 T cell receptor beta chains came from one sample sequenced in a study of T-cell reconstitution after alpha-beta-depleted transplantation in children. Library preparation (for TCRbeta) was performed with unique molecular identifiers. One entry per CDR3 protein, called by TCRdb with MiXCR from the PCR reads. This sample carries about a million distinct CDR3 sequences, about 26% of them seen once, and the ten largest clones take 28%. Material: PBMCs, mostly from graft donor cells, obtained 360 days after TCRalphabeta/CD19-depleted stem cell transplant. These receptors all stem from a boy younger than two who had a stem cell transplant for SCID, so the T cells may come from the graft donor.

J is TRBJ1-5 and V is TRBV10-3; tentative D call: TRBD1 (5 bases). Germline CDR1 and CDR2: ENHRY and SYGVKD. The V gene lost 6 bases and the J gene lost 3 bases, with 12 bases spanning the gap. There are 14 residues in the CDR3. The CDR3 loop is CAISQGQLNQPQHF. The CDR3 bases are TGTGCCATCAGCCAAGGACAACTCAATCAGCCCCAGCATTTT.

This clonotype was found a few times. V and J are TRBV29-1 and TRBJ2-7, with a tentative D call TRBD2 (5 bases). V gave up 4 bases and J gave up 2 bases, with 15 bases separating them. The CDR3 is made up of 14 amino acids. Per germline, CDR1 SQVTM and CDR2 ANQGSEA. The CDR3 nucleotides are TGCAGCGTTGTTGGGAGCCCTTCCCCCTACGAGCAGTACTTC. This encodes CSVVGSPSPYEQYF.

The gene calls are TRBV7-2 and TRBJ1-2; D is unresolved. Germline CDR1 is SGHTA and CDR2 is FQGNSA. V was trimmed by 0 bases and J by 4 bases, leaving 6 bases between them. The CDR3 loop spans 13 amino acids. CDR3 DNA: TGTGCCAGCAGCTTAGCGACGGGCTATGGCTACACCTTC. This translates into CASSLATGYGYTF. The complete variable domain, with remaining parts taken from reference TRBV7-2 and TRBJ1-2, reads GAGVSQSPSNKVTEKGKDVELRCDPISGHTALYWYRQSLGQGLEFLIYFQGNSAPDKSGLPSDRFSAERTGGSVSTLTIQRTQQEDSAVYLCASSLATGYGYTFGSGTRLTVV.

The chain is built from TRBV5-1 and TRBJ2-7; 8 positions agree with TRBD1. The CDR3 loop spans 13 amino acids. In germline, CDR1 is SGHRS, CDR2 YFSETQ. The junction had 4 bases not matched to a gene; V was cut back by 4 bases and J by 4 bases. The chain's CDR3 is CASSVWTGYEQYF. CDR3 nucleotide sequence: TGCGCCAGCAGCGTCTGGACAGGGTACGAGCAGTACTTC. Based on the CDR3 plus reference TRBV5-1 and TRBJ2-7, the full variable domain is KAGVTQTPRYLIKTRGQQVTLSCSPISGHRSVSWYQQTPGQGLQFLFEYFSETQRNKGNFPGRFSGRQFSNSRSEMNVSTLELGDSALYLCASSVWTGYEQYFGPGTRLTVT.